One and the same sample provided the 22 T cell receptor beta chains below, sequenced in a study of blood T cell repertoires in COVID-19. Libraries were prepared by immunoSEQ multiplex PCR; TCRdb keeps only in-frame clonotypes and omits some of them. The sample lists about 89,000 clones; around 90% were seen once. Sequencing was performed on peripheral blood. The source is a human donor with active COVID-19. The donor label of this sample is uncertain.

The V gene is TRBV2, the J gene TRBJ1-1, with 8 bases lining up with TRBD1. This CDR3 comprises 14 residues. CDR1 is SNHLY, CDR2 FYNNEI, per germline. The V segment lost 6 bases and the J segment 3 bases; nucleotides outside the gene matches: 6. The CDR3 sequence is CASSLGQGHTEAFF. CDR3 DNA sequence: TGTGCCAGCAGCCTCGGACAGGGACACACTGAAGCTTTCTTT.

The V gene is TRBV19, the J gene TRBJ1-1, with 8 bases identical to TRBD1. Losses at the gene ends were 5 bases for V and 0 bases for J; bases not matched to a gene: 8. The CDR3 length is 16 residues. Per germline, CDR1 LNHDA and CDR2 SQIVND (reference sequence). This CDR3 is CASSFGQGRMNTEAFF. CDR3 sequence (DNA): TGTGCCAGTAGTTTTGGACAGGGCCGAATGAACACTGAAGCTTTCTTT.

In DNA form, the CDR3 reads TGCAGCGTTGAAACCTGGGACTCGGGAGAAAAACTGTTTTTT. It specifies CSVETWDSGEKLFF. This chain joins TRBV29-1 and TRBJ1-4, with D tentatively TRBD1 (5 bases). CDR1 SQVTM and CDR2 ANQGSEA come from the germline V gene. The CDR3 runs 14 residues. The V end lost 2 bases, the J end lost 8 bases, and 15 bases lay between the germline ends.

This chain connects TRBV15 to TRBJ2-7; 11 bases line up with TRBD2. The CDR3 has 21 amino acids. J was trimmed by 0 bases and V by 0 bases; bases with no gene match: 16. CDR1 and CDR2 from the germline V gene are LNHNV and YYDKDF (reference sequence). The CDR3 nucleotides read TGTGCCACCAGCAGAGATCCCTCTAGCGGGGGGCCTCCTTCGAGCTCCTACGAGCAGTACTTC. It yields the protein CATSRDPSSGGPPSSSYEQYF.

The chain links TRBV6-5 to TRBJ2-7, with 7 bases fitting TRBD1. CDR3 length equals 15 residues. Germline trimming cut 7 bases from V and 3 bases from J; bases unmatched to any gene: 12. Looked up from germline, CDR1 is MNHEY and CDR2 is SVGAGI. This CDR3 is CASTPTRDRGYEQYF. Here the CDR3 DNA reads TGTGCCAGCACTCCAACCCGGGACAGAGGCTACGAGCAGTACTTC.

This clone was found a few times. V and J are TRBV14 and TRBJ1-2; TRBD1 is a possible D gene (6 bases). The CDR3 length is 17 residues. Germline V lookup: CDR1 SGHDN, CDR2 FVKESK. V dropped 1 base and J dropped 4 bases, with 19 bases sitting between them. Here the CDR3 reads CASSQVNRASGAYGYTF. The CDR3 nucleotides are TGTGCCAGCAGCCAAGTTAACAGGGCCTCAGGAGCCTATGGCTACACCTTC.

The genes are TRBV5-1 and TRBJ1-2; D is undetermined. This CDR3 spans 15 amino acids. Trimming cost V 2 bases and J 2 bases, with 13 bases left between them. Germline V gives CDR1 SGHRS, CDR2 YFSETQ. CDR3 nucleotide sequence: TGCGCCAGCAGCTTAGGAGCGGGCCCCAACTATGGCTACACCTTC. Translated: CASSLGAGPNYGYTF.

The V gene is TRBV4-2, the J gene TRBJ1-4; 11 nucleotides agree with TRBD1. V was pared by 4 bases and J by 8 bases, with 3 bases of the junction left unmatched. The CDR3 covers 14 residues. Germline CDR1 reads LGHNA; CDR2 reads YNFKEQ. The CDR3 bases are TGTGCCAGCAGCCCCGGACAGGGGGCGGAAAAACTGTTTTTT. Its translation: CASSPGQGAEKLFF.

The chain recombines TRBV3-1 (or the pseudogene TRBV3-2) with TRBJ1-4; 8 nucleotides match TRBD1. J was trimmed by 6 bases and V by 6 bases; bases with no gene match: 6. The CDR3 extends over 14 amino acids. The germline CDR1 and CDR2 sequences are LGHDT and YNNKEL (reference sequence). This CDR3 is CASRQGEGDEKLFF. CDR3 coding DNA: TGTGCCAGCAGACAGGGGGAAGGTGATGAAAAACTGTTTTTT.

The chain is built from TRBV3-1 (or the pseudogene TRBV3-2) and TRBJ1-6; D is uncertain. The CDR3 contains 13 residues. Trimming took 4 bases from V and 10 from J, leaving 11 bases between them. The V gene's germline CDR1 is LGHDT and CDR2 YNNKEL (reference sequence). CDR3 bases: TGTGCCAGCAGCCCACGGGAAATATCACCCCTCCACTTT. This gives the protein CASSPREISPLHF.

This clone appeared once. J is TRBJ1-2 and V is TRBV6-5; 7 bases fit TRBD1. With V trimmed by 6 bases and J by 9 bases, 13 bases remained unmatched. The CDR3 spans 14 residues. Germline loops: CDR1 MNHEY, CDR2 SVGAGI. CDR3 nucleotides: TGTGCCAGCAGAACTCGACAGGGAAAGCGTAGCTACACCTTC. Encoded protein: CASRTRQGKRSYTF.

The chain has TRBV14 and TRBJ2-7, with a tentative D call TRBD2 (5 bases). Germline CDR1 is SGHDN and CDR2 is FVKESK. With 1 base removed from V and 9 bases from J, the gap between germline ends came to 19 bases. CDR3 size: 15 residues. CDR3 in DNA: TGTGCCAGCAGCCAAGTTTTAGGCCCGCTTCGGGGGCAGTACTTC. Its translation is CASSQVLGPLRGQYF.

J is TRBJ2-1 and V is TRBV6-6, with a weak D call TRBD2 (5 bases). Per the germline V gene, CDR1 is MNHNY and CDR2 is SVGAGI (reference sequence). V was cut by 6 bases and J by 8 bases, with 17 bases left in between. The CDR3 has 14 residues. The CDR3 here is CASSLGRGSDEQFF. The CDR3 DNA reads TGTGCCAGCAGCCTCGGTAGAGGGTCCGATGAGCAGTTCTTC.

The gene calls are TRBV6-5 and TRBJ2-5, with 10 bases lining up with TRBD2. V lost 6 bases and J lost 2; bases outside the gene matches: 6. Germline V gene data show CDR1 as MNHEY and CDR2 as SVGAGI. CDR3 length: 15 amino acids. CDR3 in DNA: TGTGCCAGCAGGAAACTAGCGGGGCTGCAAGAGACCCAGTACTTC. This sequence encodes CASRKLAGLQETQYF.

J is TRBJ1-2 and V is TRBV6-1; no reliable D call. V was trimmed by 1 base and J by 6 bases, leaving 9 bases between them. CDR1 is MNHNS and CDR2 is SASEGT in the germline V gene. The CDR3 spans 13 residues. CDR3 protein: CASSEDGHNGYTF. The CDR3 DNA reads as TGTGCCAGCAGTGAAGATGGGCATAATGGCTACACCTTC.

CDR3 loop: CASSLRSQPQHF. The CDR3 nucleotides read TGTGCCAGCAGTTTAAGGAGTCAGCCCCAGCATTTT. The chain has TRBV28 and TRBJ1-5; D is ambiguous. The CDR3 is 12 residues long. Germline values: CDR1 MDHEN, CDR2 SYDVKM. The V end lost 2 bases, the J end lost 6 bases, and 5 bases lay between the germline ends.

The chain has TRBV29-1 and TRBJ2-5; D uncertain. Germline CDR1 reads SQVTM; CDR2 reads ANQGSEA. The CDR3 extends over 14 amino acids. Trimming cost V 4 bases and J 5 bases, with 17 bases left between them. CDR3 sequence: CSVGRSGLKETQYF. The CDR3 DNA is TGCAGCGTTGGTAGGTCAGGTCTTAAGGAGACCCAGTACTTC.

This chain connects TRBV9 to TRBJ2-5; the D gene is possibly TRBD2 (6 bases). This CDR3 is 15 amino acids long. V gave up 2 bases and J gave up 3 bases, with 14 bases separating them. Germline V gene lookup returns CDR1 SGDLS and CDR2 YYNGEE. CDR3 residues: CASSVVFGGKETQYF. The CDR3 region has the DNA TGTGCCAGCAGCGTGGTTTTCGGGGGAAAAGAGACCCAGTACTTC.

V is TRBV28 and J is TRBJ1-5; 8 bases match TRBD1. The V gene's germline CDR1 is MDHEN and CDR2 SYDVKM. The CDR3 sequence is 14 residues long. V shed 5 bases, J shed 6 bases, and the junction held 6 bases outside the gene matches. The CDR3 DNA is TGTGCCAGCAGTCGGACAGGGCGGATTCAGCCCCAGCATTTT. Translating gives CASSRTGRIQPQHF.

The V call is TRBV7-2, the J call TRBJ2-3, with D possibly being TRBD2 (6 bases). The CDR3 consists of 13 residues. Germline lookup yields CDR1 SGHTA and CDR2 FQGNSA. V was shortened by 5 bases and J by 4 bases, with 10 bases between the two germline ends. The CDR3 reads CASSPLAADTQYF. In DNA form, the CDR3 reads TGTGCCAGCAGCCCTTTAGCGGCAGATACGCAGTATTTT.

This clone has more than one count but fewer than ten. One end of the junction does not line up with germline, which may come from a read error. The gene calls are TRBV5-5 and TRBJ2-7; 8 nucleotides align to TRBD2. The CDR3 extends over 13 amino acids. Germline values: CDR1 SGHKS, CDR2 YYEKEE (reference sequence). The CDR3 reads CASRLGLGYEQYF. In DNA form, the CDR3 reads TGTGCCAGCAGATTGGGACTAGGCTACGAGCAGTACTTC.

The rearrangement links TRBV9 to TRBJ2-3; D is uncertain. Trimming left V 2 bases short and J 0 bases short, with 4 bases between. CDR1 and CDR2 from the germline V gene are SGDLS and YYNGEE. CDR3 length: 13 amino acids. The CDR3 sequence: CASSVLSTDTQYF. The CDR3 DNA is TGTGCCAGCAGCGTCCTCAGCACAGATACGCAGTATTTT.